These 11 T cell receptor beta chains share one sample of origin, sequenced in a study of identifying expanded T cells in peripheral blood. TCRdb's copy holds only in-frame clones and misses some; the assay was immunoSEQ multiplex PCR. Of 100,000 to 110,000 clones listed, 80% to 90% are singletons. The sample comprised blood. The source is a person aged 18 to 69 in good health.

This chain uses TRBV6-1 with TRBJ1-3, with D unclear. The CDR3 has 13 amino acids. Germline CDR1 and CDR2: MNHNS and SASEGT. Trimming removed 10 bases at V and 0 bases at J, with 10 bases between. CDR3 nucleotide sequence: TGTGCCATCGATAAGAACTCTGGAAACACCATATATTTT. Encoded protein: CAIDKNSGNTIYF.

The gene calls are TRBV7-9 and TRBJ1-1; D may be TRBD1 (6 bases). CDR1 and CDR2 from the germline V gene are SEHNR and FQNEAQ (reference sequence). Trimming shortened V by 3 bases and J by 0 bases, and 8 bases separated the two germline ends. The CDR3 runs to 14 residues. In DNA form, the CDR3 reads TGTGCCAGCAGCTTGGACAGAATGAACACTGAAGCTTTCTTT. Its translation is CASSLDRMNTEAFF.

The chain uses TRBV19 and TRBJ1-1; no clear D. Trimming shortened V by 7 bases and J by 3 bases, and 9 bases separated the two germline ends. The CDR3 runs 12 residues. CDR1 and CDR2 from the germline V gene are LNHDA and SQIVND (reference sequence). The CDR3 protein is CASKGTDTEAFF. In DNA form, the CDR3 reads TGTGCCAGTAAAGGAACGGACACTGAAGCTTTCTTT.

V and J are TRBV7-6 and TRBJ2-1, with a tentative D call TRBD1 (7 bases). The CDR3 runs 16 residues. Trimming removed 5 bases from V and 6 bases from J, with 20 bases in between. The germline V gene has CDR1 SGHVS and CDR2 FNYEAQ. The DNA of the CDR3 is TGTGCCAGCAGCGTTGACGGGGGACAGACGCCCAATGAGCAGTTCTTC. This sequence encodes CASSVDGGQTPNEQFF. Full variable domain (rest looked up from reference TRBV7-6 and TRBJ2-1): GAGVSQSPRYKVTKRGQDVALRCDPISGHVSLYWYRQALGQGPEFLTYFNYEAQQDKSGLPNDRFSAERPEGSISTLTIQRTEQRDSAMYRCASSVDGGQTPNEQFFGPGTRLTVL.

The chain links TRBV12-2 to TRBJ2-7; the table assigns TRBD2, which was not confirmed against the DNA. TRBV12-2 is described as a pseudogene. This CDR3 comprises 15 residues. In DNA, the CDR3 is TGTGCAAGTCGCTTAGGCTGGGACTTGACCTACGAGCAGTACTTC. This translates into CASRLGWDLTYEQYF.

This sequence joins TRBV2 and TRBJ1-2; no clear D. This CDR3 has 12 amino acids. V lost 10 bases to trimming and J lost 2 bases, with 11 bases between them. Germline CDR1 is SNHLY and CDR2 is FYNNEI. The CDR3 coding sequence is TGTGCCACCAAGGGCATAAACTATGGCTACACCTTC. Its translation is CATKGINYGYTF.

The V gene is TRBV27, the J gene TRBJ2-3, with 8 nucleotides matching TRBD2. V shed 3 bases, J shed 2 bases, and the junction held 10 bases outside the gene matches. There are 17 residues in the CDR3. Germline V gene data show CDR1 as MNHEY and CDR2 as SMNVEV (reference sequence). CDR3 sequence (DNA): TGTGCCAGCAGTTTTTACCCTCGGCGGGAGGACACAGATACGCAGTATTTT. It codes for CASSFYPRREDTDTQYF.

The genes are TRBV2 and TRBJ1-1; 8 bases align to TRBD1. Germline assignment: CDR1 SNHLY and CDR2 FYNNEI. The trim removed 10 bases at V and 3 bases at J, leaving 10 bases unmatched. The CDR3 loop spans 14 amino acids. CDR3 loop: CATGTGATYTEAFF. CDR3 nucleotides: TGTGCCACCGGGACAGGAGCTACCTACACTGAAGCTTTCTTT.

The rearrangement links TRBV18 to TRBJ1-1; perhaps TRBD1 as D (6 bases). V gave up 3 bases and J gave up 11 bases, with 16 bases separating them. CDR1 and CDR2 from the germline V gene are KGHSH and LQKENI. There are 13 residues in the CDR3. The CDR3 DNA reads TGTGCCAGCTCACCTACAGGGAAGGGGCATGCTTTCTTT. Translating gives CASSPTGKGHAFF.

The gene calls are TRBV29-1 and TRBJ2-7, with 10 bases lining up with TRBD1. V gave up 3 bases and J gave up 6 bases; unmatched junction bases: 2. The CDR3 extends over 12 amino acids. CDR1 and CDR2 from the germline V gene are SQVTM and ANQGSEA. The CDR3 reads CSVDRTGGEQYF. For the CDR3, the DNA is TGCAGCGTTGACCGGACAGGGGGCGAGCAGTACTTC.

The V call is TRBV15, the J call TRBJ2-1; D perhaps matches TRBD2 (6 bases). Trimming removed 5 bases at V and 6 bases at J, with 14 bases between. Germline V gene lookup returns CDR1 LNHNV and CDR2 YYDKDF (reference sequence). This CDR3 has 14 residues. CDR3 sequence (DNA): TGTGCCACCAGCCCGGGGGATTATGCCAATGAGCAGTTCTTC. Amino acid sequence: CATSPGDYANEQFF.